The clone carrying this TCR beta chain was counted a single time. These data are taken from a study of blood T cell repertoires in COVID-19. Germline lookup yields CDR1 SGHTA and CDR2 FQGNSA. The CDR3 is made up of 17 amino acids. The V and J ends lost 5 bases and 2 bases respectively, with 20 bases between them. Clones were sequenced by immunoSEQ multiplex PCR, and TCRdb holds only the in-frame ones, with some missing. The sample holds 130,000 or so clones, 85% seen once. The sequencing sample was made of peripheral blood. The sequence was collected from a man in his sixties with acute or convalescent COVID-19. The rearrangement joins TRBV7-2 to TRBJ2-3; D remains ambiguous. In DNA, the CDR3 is TGTGCCAGCAGCCGTAAACTACCGCACCCTTTCACAGATACGCAGTATTTT. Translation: CASSRKLPHPFTDTQYF. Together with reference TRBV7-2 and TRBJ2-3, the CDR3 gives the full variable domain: GAGVSQSPSNKVTEKGKDVELRCDPISGHTALYWYRQSLGQGLEFLIYFQGNSAPDKSGLPSDRFSAERTGGSVSTLTIQRTQQEDSAVYLCASSRKLPHPFTDTQYFGPGTRLTVL.